The 10 T cell receptor beta chains presented below share a single source sample, sequenced in a study of OX40 agonist ivuxolimab in advanced cancers. Profiled with immunoSEQ multiplex PCR; TCRdb holds only in-frame clones, not every one. This table has 17,000 or so clones, 87% appearing once. Sequenced material: CD4+ or CD8+ T cells sorted from blood, taken in a trial of the OX40 agonist ivuxolimab. Source of these receptors: an adult with an advanced solid tumor such as melanoma, head and neck, liver or kidney cancer.

The V call is TRBV14, the J call TRBJ2-1; TRBD2 matches at 8 bases. There are 20 residues in the CDR3. V trimming: 1 base; J trimming: 0 bases; junction bases outside the gene matches: 14. Germline CDR1 SGHDN, CDR2 FVKESK. The CDR3 DNA reads as TGTGCCAGCAGCCAAGGCGCGTGGCTAGCGGGTGACAGCTCCTACAATGAGCAGTTCTTC. As protein: CASSQGAWLAGDSSYNEQFF.

The CDR3 coding sequence is TGTGCCAGCAGTGCCCTAACACGTAGCACAGATACGCAGTATTTT. Its translation: CASSALTRSTDTQYF. This rearrangement joins TRBV27 to TRBJ2-3; D is ambiguous. This CDR3 region has 15 residues. Trimming removed 5 bases from V and 0 bases from J, with 12 bases in between. Per germline, CDR1 MNHEY and CDR2 SMNVEV (reference sequence).

This clone has just one count. This chain joins TRBV19 and TRBJ2-2; 8 bases are shared with TRBD1. Per germline, CDR1 LNHDA and CDR2 SQIVND (reference sequence). With 5 bases clipped from V and 0 bases from J, the junction kept 5 bases outside the gene matches. CDR3 length equals 16 residues. The CDR3 loop reads CASSLPGQANTGELFF. The CDR3 bases are TGTGCCAGTAGTCTGCCGGGACAGGCGAACACCGGGGAGCTGTTTTTT. The full variable domain, its missing parts supplied by reference TRBV19 and TRBJ2-2, is DGGITQSPKYLFRKEGQNVTLSCEQNLNHDAMYWYRQDPGQGLRLIYYSQIVNDFQKGDIAEGYSVSREKKESFPLTVTSAQKNPTAFYLCASSLPGQANTGELFFGEGSRLTVL.

The chain couples TRBV6-1 to TRBJ1-3, with D maybe TRBD1 (5 bases). V lost 7 bases, J lost 0 bases, and 10 bases lay in between. The germline V gene encodes CDR1 MNHNS and CDR2 SASEGT. The CDR3 is made up of 14 amino acids. The CDR3 protein is CASTKDNSGNTIYF. As DNA, the CDR3 is TGTGCCAGCACGAAGGACAACTCTGGAAACACCATATATTTT.

V gene TRBV9 combines with J gene TRBJ2-2; D is undetermined. With 0 bases removed from V and 0 bases from J, the gap between germline ends came to 6 bases. CDR3 length: 15 amino acids. Germline lookup yields CDR1 SGDLS and CDR2 YYNGEE. In nucleotides, the CDR3 is TGTGCCAGCAGCGTAGGGGCTCCGAACACCGGGGAGCTGTTTTTT. Protein: CASSVGAPNTGELFF.

The chain employs TRBV13 and TRBJ1-3; D uncertain. The germline V gene has CDR1 PRHDT and CDR2 FYEKMQ (reference sequence). This CDR3 comprises 15 residues. V lost 8 bases and J 2 bases, leaving 16 bases between the germline ends. The CDR3 nucleotides are TGTGCCAGCTCACCTGTGGATGGGCCTGGAAACACCATATATTTT. Its protein product is CASSPVDGPGNTIYF.

This clone appeared once. The chain joins TRBV6-1 to TRBJ2-6, with a tentative D call TRBD1 (6 bases). Trimming took 1 base from V and 2 from J, leaving 12 bases between them. The length of the CDR3 is 17 residues. Per germline, CDR1 MNHNS and CDR2 SASEGT. The CDR3 nucleotides read TGTGCCAGCAGTGAAGGAATCGGGACAACTGGGGCCAACGTCCTGACTTTC. This gives the protein CASSEGIGTTGANVLTF.

The J gene is TRBJ2-7, the V gene TRBV6-5; TRBD2 might be the D (5 bases). Trimming removed 1 base from V and 0 bases from J, with 7 bases in between. The CDR3 runs 14 residues. The V gene's germline CDR1 is MNHEY and CDR2 SVGAGI. CDR3 amino acids: CASSYYSGSYEQYF. The CDR3 DNA reads TGTGCCAGCAGTTACTACAGCGGCTCCTACGAGCAGTACTTC.

The gene calls are TRBV5-1 and TRBJ1-2; perhaps TRBD1 as D (5 bases). CDR3 length equals 18 residues. Trimming took 0 bases from V and 1 from J, leaving 19 bases between them. Germline CDR1 SGHRS, CDR2 YFSETQ. CDR3 loop: CASSLGYGKEGYNYGYTF. CDR3 in DNA: TGCGCCAGCAGCTTGGGTTACGGGAAGGAGGGGTATAACTATGGCTACACCTTC.

The V gene is TRBV5-4, the J gene TRBJ2-1; 8 bases agree with TRBD1. There are 12 residues in the CDR3. Germline values: CDR1 SGHNT, CDR2 YYREEE (reference sequence). J gave up 9 bases and V 4 bases, and 3 bases lay outside the gene matches. This CDR3 is CASSGTGGEQFF. In nucleotides, the CDR3 is TGTGCCAGCAGCGGAACAGGGGGTGAGCAGTTCTTC.